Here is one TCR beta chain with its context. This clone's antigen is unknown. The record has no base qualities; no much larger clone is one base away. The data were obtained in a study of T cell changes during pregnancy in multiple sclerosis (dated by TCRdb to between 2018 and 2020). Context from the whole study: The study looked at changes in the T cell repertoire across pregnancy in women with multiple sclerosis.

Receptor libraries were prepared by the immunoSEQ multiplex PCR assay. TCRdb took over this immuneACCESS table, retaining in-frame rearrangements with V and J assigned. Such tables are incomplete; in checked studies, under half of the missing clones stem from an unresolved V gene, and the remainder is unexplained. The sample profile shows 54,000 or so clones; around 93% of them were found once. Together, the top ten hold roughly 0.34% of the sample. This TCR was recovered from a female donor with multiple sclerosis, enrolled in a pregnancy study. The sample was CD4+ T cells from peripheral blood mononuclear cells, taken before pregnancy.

The encoded CDR3 is CASSQPGLAVSTGELFF. DNA sequence: TGTGCCAGCTCCCAACCCGGACTAGCAGTTTCCACCGGGGAGCTGTTTTTT. The chain is made from TRBV18 and TRBJ2-2; the central 8 bases match TRBD2. The CDR3 runs 17 residues from the cysteine to the phenylalanine. Of the read, only the CDR3 DNA is kept; its 51 bases are in frame from base 1. CDR1 is given as KGHSH and CDR2 as LQKENI, both from the germline V gene. Unmatched junction bases come to 13, with V trimmed by 6 bases and J by 4 bases.